These 6 T cell receptor beta chains were all obtained from the same sample, sequenced in a study of T cell repertoires in cytomegalovirus infection. Using its own MiXCR run on the reads, TCRdb lists one record per CDR3 protein. The sample records roughly 760,000 distinct CDR3 sequences, approximately 40% being singletons. Sequenced: PBMCs. These receptors came from a human donor in good health (CMV status not recorded). Some clones in this sample may be carry-over from other donors' samples.

This chain connects TRBV20-1 to TRBJ2-5, with D possibly being TRBD1 (6 bases). CDR3 length: 13 residues. Germline-derived CDR1 and CDR2 are DFQATT and SNEGSKA (reference sequence). V lost 5 bases, J lost 4 bases, and 14 bases lay in between. Written as DNA, the CDR3 is TGCAGTGCTGACGGGACACCCCGAGAGACCCAGTACTTC. Translated, it gives CSADGTPRETQYF.

V and J are TRBV5-8 and TRBJ1-5, with 8 nucleotides matching TRBD1. Germline CDR1 reads SGHTS; CDR2 reads YDEGEE. This CDR3 spans 15 amino acids. Trimming took 4 bases from V and 3 from J; bases not matched to a gene: 6. The CDR3 DNA sequence: TGTGCCAGCAGCCCCAGGACAGGGCACAATCAGCCCCAGCATTTT. Protein product: CASSPRTGHNQPQHF.

In this sample, this clonotype turned up a few times. The chain links TRBV2 to TRBJ1-1; D is unclear. In germline, CDR1 is SNHLY, CDR2 FYNNEI. The CDR3 runs to 13 residues. V was trimmed by 3 bases and J by 4 bases, leaving 9 bases between them. CDR3 loop: CASSDLKPTEAFF. In nucleotides, the CDR3 is TGTGCCAGCAGTGACCTGAAGCCCACTGAAGCTTTCTTT.

This clonotype came up a few times. The chain couples TRBV7-9 to TRBJ1-2, with 9 positions matching TRBD1. The V gene end was trimmed by 5 bases and the J gene end by 7 bases; junction bases not matched to a gene: 8. There are 14 residues in the CDR3. Germline V lookup: CDR1 SEHNR, CDR2 FQNEAQ (reference sequence). In DNA form, the CDR3 reads TGTGCCAGCAGCCTCGGACAGGGGATGGTTGGCTACACCTTC. Amino acid sequence: CASSLGQGMVGYTF.

With regard to this clonotype: The germline gene is not matched at one end of the junction; a read error may be the cause. The V gene is TRBV6-5, the J gene TRBJ2-7; TRBD1 might be the D (5 bases). The CDR3 sequence is 13 residues long. CDR1 MNHEY and CDR2 SVGAGI come from the germline V gene. The CDR3 spells CARRPGWSNEQYF. The CDR3 DNA follows: TGTGCCCGCAGACCAGGGTGGAGTAACGAGCAGTACTTC.

This chain uses TRBV28 with TRBJ1-1; D gene unclear. There are 19 residues in the CDR3. CDR1 and CDR2 (germline): MDHEN, SYDVKM. Trimming cost V 3 bases and J 0 bases, with 23 bases left between them. The CDR3 DNA reads TGTGCCAGCAGTTTCCCCTCTAGCACCCCCGGACGATTGAACACTGAAGCTTTCTTT. Its translation is CASSFPSSTPGRLNTEAFF.